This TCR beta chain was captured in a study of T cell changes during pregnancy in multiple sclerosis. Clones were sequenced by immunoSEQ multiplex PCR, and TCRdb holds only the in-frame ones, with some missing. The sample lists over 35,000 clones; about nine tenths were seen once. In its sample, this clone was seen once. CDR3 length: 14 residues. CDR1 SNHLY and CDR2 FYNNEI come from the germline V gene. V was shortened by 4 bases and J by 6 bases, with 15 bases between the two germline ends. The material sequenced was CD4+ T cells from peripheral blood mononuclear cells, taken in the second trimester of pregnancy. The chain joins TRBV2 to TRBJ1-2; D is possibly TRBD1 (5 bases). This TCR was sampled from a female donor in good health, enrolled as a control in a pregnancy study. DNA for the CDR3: TGTGCCAGCAGTGGGGGCTTAGACAGCCATGGCTACACCTTC. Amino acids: CASSGGLDSHGYTF.